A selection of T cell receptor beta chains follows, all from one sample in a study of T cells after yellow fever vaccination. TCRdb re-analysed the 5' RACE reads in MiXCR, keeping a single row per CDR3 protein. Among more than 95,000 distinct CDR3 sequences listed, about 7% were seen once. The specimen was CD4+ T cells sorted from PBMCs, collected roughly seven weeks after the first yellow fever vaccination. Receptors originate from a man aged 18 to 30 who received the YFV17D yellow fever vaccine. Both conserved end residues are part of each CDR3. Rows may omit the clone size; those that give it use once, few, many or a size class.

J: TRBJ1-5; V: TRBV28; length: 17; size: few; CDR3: CASSSYYRVTSNQPQHF
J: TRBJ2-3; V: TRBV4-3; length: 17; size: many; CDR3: CASSQLGTSGAPDTQYF
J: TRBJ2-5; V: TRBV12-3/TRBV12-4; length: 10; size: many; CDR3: CASCQETQYF
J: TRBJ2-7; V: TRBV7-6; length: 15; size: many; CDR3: CASSPLAGGNYEQYF
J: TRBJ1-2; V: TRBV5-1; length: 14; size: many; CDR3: CASSGGQGLYGYTF
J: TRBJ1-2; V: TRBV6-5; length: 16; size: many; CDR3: CASSYSTGTGYYGYTF
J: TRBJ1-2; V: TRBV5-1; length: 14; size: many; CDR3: CASSLGAEVYGYTF
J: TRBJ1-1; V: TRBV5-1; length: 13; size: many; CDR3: CASSLEMNTEAFF
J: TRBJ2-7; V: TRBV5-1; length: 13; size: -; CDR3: CASSTGPSYEQYF
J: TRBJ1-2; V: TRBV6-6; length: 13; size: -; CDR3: CASSYDRGHGYTF
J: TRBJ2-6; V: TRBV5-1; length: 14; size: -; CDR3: CASRSSSGANVLTF
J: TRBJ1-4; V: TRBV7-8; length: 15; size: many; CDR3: CASSRQGAQGEKLFF
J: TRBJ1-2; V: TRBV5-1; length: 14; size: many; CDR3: CASSGRPGALGYTF
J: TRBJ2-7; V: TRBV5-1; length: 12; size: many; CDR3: CASSRDQGKQYF
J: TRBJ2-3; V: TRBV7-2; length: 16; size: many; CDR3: CASSSYSGGLTDTQYF
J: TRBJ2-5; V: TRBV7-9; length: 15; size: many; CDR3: CASSSPSLTVETQYF
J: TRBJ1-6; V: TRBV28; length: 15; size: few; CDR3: CASSLPAGLNSPLHF
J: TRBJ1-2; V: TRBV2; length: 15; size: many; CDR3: CASSERGQGYYGYTF
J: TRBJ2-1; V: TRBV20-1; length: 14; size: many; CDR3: CSAEGTQSYNEQFF